This paragraph reports one TCR beta chain. The treatment: oral pan-JAK inhibitor, 5-10 mg twice daily. This record comes from a study of CD8+ T cells in alopecia areata. V lost 1 base and J 6 bases, leaving 10 bases between the germline ends. The CDR3 contains 15 residues. Germline values: CDR1 SNHLY, CDR2 FYNNEI. Investigators isolated RNA and reverse transcribed it into cDNA to act as the sequencing template. Sequencing was performed with immunoSEQ multiplex PCR; in TCRdb, only in-frame clones are kept and a portion is missing. The table includes some 100,000 clones, roughly 63% detected once. The chain has TRBV2 and TRBJ1-6; a weak D match, TRBD1 (6 bases). The sample consisted of CD8+ T cells sorted from blood, taken at week 4, from a patient treated with tofacitinib. The clonotype originates from a human donor with alopecia areata. The CDR3 DNA reads as TGTGCCAGCAGTGAAGACAGGGCGCCTAATTCACCCCTCCACTTT. The encoded protein is CASSEDRAPNSPLHF.